This T cell receptor beta chain was captured by sequencing in a study of T cell changes during pregnancy in multiple sclerosis. TCRdb keeps only in-frame clones here, not all; method: immunoSEQ multiplex PCR. This sample has roughly 49,000 clones, with around 91% found just once. The germline V gene encodes CDR1 SGHTS and CDR2 YDEGEE. The V gene end was trimmed by 3 bases and the J gene end by 4 bases; junction bases not matched to a gene: 7. There are 15 residues in the CDR3. The chain links TRBV5-8 to TRBJ1-3, with TRBD1 matching over 7 bases. The TCR sequence derives from a female donor in good health, enrolled as a control in a pregnancy study. This specimen consisted of CD4+ T cells from peripheral blood mononuclear cells, obtained in the second trimester of pregnancy. The CDR3 bases are TGTGCCAGCAGCTCACAGGGGATATCCGGAAACACCATATATTTT. It translates to CASSSQGISGNTIYF.